The 28 T cell receptor beta chains below all came from one sample that was sequenced in a study of cytomegalovirus exposure and HLA in healthy donors. In the PCR, 60 Vbeta and 13 Jbeta primers were used. Produced via immunoSEQ multiplex PCR; TCRdb's table is partial and in-frame only. The sample includes tens of thousands of clones, around three fifths of them seen just once. Sequenced material: PBMCs. These receptor sequences come from a man aged 50-60 years in good health and CMV-seropositive.

This clone was observed once. The V and J genes are TRBV5-6 and TRBJ2-5; D not resolved. The CDR3 covers 12 residues. Deletions cut 0 bases from V and 5 bases from J, with 5 bases between. Germline CDR1 and CDR2: SGHDT and YYEEEE. CDR3 nucleotides: TGTGCCAGCAGCTTGGGCACTGAGACCCAGTACTTC. It encodes CASSLGTETQYF.

This chain links TRBV12-5 with TRBJ2-2; the match to TRBD2 covers 8 bases. Germline-derived CDR1 and CDR2 are LGHNT and FRNRAP. CDR3 length: 19 residues. V gave up 4 bases and J gave up 3 bases; unmatched junction bases: 16. CDR3 coding DNA: TGTGCTAGTGGTTCCCGGGGGGGAGTGTTAGCCAGGGACACCGGGGAGCTGTTTTTT. It specifies CASGSRGGVLARDTGELFF.

A word on this clone: The same CDR3 also results from other DNA sequences found in this sample. The V call is TRBV7-9, the J call TRBJ2-5; 11 bases map to TRBD2. The germline gives CDR1 SEHNR, CDR2 FQNEAQ (reference sequence). The CDR3 totals 15 residues. After removal of 3 bases from V and 4 bases from J, the junction contained 4 bases not matched to a gene. The chain's CDR3 is CASSLASGGLETQYF. The CDR3 nucleotides read TGTGCCAGCAGCTTGGCTAGCGGGGGGTTAGAGACCCAGTACTTC.

The sample holds one count of this clone. This rearrangement joins TRBV19 to TRBJ2-1; the match to TRBD2 covers 8 bases. The CDR3 contains 12 residues. Germline lookup yields CDR1 LNHDA and CDR2 SQIVND (reference sequence). Germline trimming cut 6 bases from V and 9 bases from J; bases unmatched to any gene: 4. This CDR3 reads CASRSGGGEQFF. Written as DNA, the CDR3 is TGTGCCAGTAGAAGCGGGGGTGGTGAGCAGTTCTTC.

This chain connects TRBV2 to TRBJ2-5; no definite D call. Germline loops: CDR1 SNHLY, CDR2 FYNNEI. Trimming cost V 3 bases and J 2 bases, with 4 bases left between them. The CDR3 spans 12 residues. CDR3 nucleotides: TGTGCCAGCAGTGATATACAAGAGACCCAGTACTTC. It is translated as CASSDIQETQYF.

V usage is TRBV6-6 and J usage is TRBJ1-4, with TRBD1 identical over 8 bases. The trim removed 2 bases at V and 5 bases at J, leaving 4 bases unmatched. This CDR3 region has 15 residues. CDR1 and CDR2 (germline): MNHNY, SVGAGI (reference sequence). CDR3 coding DNA: TGTGCCAGCAGTTACCCGACAGGGGTAAATGAAAAACTGTTTTTT. It specifies CASSYPTGVNEKLFF.

This rearrangement joins TRBV6-5 to TRBJ2-3; TRBD1 matches 8 bases. This CDR3 spans 16 amino acids. Trimming took 2 bases from V and 4 from J; bases not matched to a gene: 8. CDR1 MNHEY and CDR2 SVGAGI come from the germline V gene. The CDR3 spells CASSYTVAGGADTQYF. The CDR3, as DNA: TGTGCCAGCAGTTACACGGTGGCAGGGGGCGCAGATACGCAGTATTTT.

This chain joins TRBV6-4 and TRBJ2-1; 13 bases fit TRBD2. The CDR3 extends over 15 amino acids. From germline, CDR1 is MRHNA and CDR2 SNTAGT. V shed 4 bases, J shed 3 bases, and the junction held 0 bases outside the gene matches. This CDR3 is CASSGTSGGYNEQFF. As DNA, the CDR3 is TGTGCCAGCAGTGGGACTAGCGGGGGCTACAATGAGCAGTTCTTC.

The rearrangement joins TRBV7-8 to TRBJ1-2; no clear D. CDR3 length: 16 amino acids. Germline loops: CDR1 SGHVS, CDR2 FQNEAQ. V lost 1 base and J 5 bases, leaving 17 bases between the germline ends. The CDR3: CASSLGVSRSLYGYTF. CDR3 nucleotide sequence: TGTGCCAGCAGCTTAGGCGTCTCAAGATCCCTGTATGGCTACACCTTC. Supplemented by reference TRBV7-8 and TRBJ1-2, the full variable domain reads GAGVSQSPRYKVAKRGQDVALRCDPISGHVSLFWYQQALGQGPEFLTYFQNEAQLDKSGLPSDRFFAERPEGSVSTLKIQRTQQEDSAVYLCASSLGVSRSLYGYTFGSGTRLTVV.

The gene calls are TRBV6-1 and TRBJ2-1; the match to TRBD2 covers 11 bases. Germline lookup yields CDR1 MNHNS and CDR2 SASEGT. The J segment lost 7 bases and the V segment lost 5 bases, leaving 7 bases of the junction unmatched. This CDR3 contains 15 residues. CDR3 in amino acids: CASSRSGGARNEQFF. DNA of the CDR3: TGTGCCAGCAGTCGTAGCGGGGGGGCAAGGAATGAGCAGTTCTTC.

CDR3 in amino acids: CASSSGDTYGYTF. CDR3 DNA: TGCGCCAGCAGCTCCGGTGACACCTATGGCTACACCTTC. J is TRBJ1-2 and V is TRBV5-1; D call uncertain. Germline V gives CDR1 SGHRS, CDR2 YFSETQ. CDR3 length: 13 residues. V lost 3 bases and J 4 bases, leaving 10 bases between the germline ends.

V and J are TRBV5-4 and TRBJ1-5; 9 bases are a match to TRBD1. V shed 0 bases, J shed 8 bases, and the junction held 6 bases outside the gene matches. The CDR3 loop spans 15 amino acids. From germline, CDR1 is SGHNT and CDR2 YYREEE (reference sequence). The CDR3 here is CASSLDRGLGEPQHF. In DNA, the CDR3 is TGTGCCAGCAGCTTGGACAGGGGGCTTGGGGAGCCCCAGCATTTT.

On this clone itself: The sample holds other DNA sequences that translate to the same CDR3. This chain links TRBV18 with TRBJ1-4; D ambiguous. Germline CDR1 and CDR2: KGHSH and LQKENI. The CDR3 covers 14 residues. Trimming took 3 bases from V and 5 from J, leaving 10 bases between them. DNA for the CDR3: TGTGCCAGCTCACCGGAGGGCCTAAATGAAAAACTGTTTTTT. Residues: CASSPEGLNEKLFF.

This clone was recorded a few times. The chain recombines TRBV6-6 with TRBJ1-2, with 9 bases matching TRBD1. The V and J ends lost 6 bases and 8 bases, in that order; junction bases with no gene match: 10. Germline V lookup: CDR1 MNHNY, CDR2 SVGAGI (reference sequence). The CDR3 is 14 residues long. In DNA form, the CDR3 reads TGTGCCAGCAGCCCTCTTACCGGGACAGGGGGCTACACCTTC. It translates to CASSPLTGTGGYTF.

This rearrangement joins TRBV7-9 to TRBJ2-7; 7 bases are a match to TRBD1. V dropped 5 bases and J dropped 7; count of bases not matched to a gene: 11. The CDR3 loop spans 14 amino acids. The V gene's germline CDR1 is SEHNR and CDR2 FQNEAQ (reference sequence). CDR3 sequence reads: CASSPSGTASEQYF. The CDR3 DNA reads TGTGCCAGCAGCCCATCCGGGACAGCCTCTGAGCAGTACTTC.

This sequence joins TRBV7-2 and TRBJ1-5, with unresolved D. Trimming took off 1 base at V and 3 bases at J, with 10 bases between the two ends. Germline CDR1 and CDR2: SGHTA and FQGNSA. There are 15 residues in the CDR3. CDR3 nucleotides: TGTGCCAGCAGCTTAGAGGCGGCTGTCAATCAGCCCCAGCATTTT. Residues: CASSLEAAVNQPQHF.

This clone has just a few counts. The V call is TRBV5-6, the J call TRBJ1-1; D is uncertain. The CDR3 spans 12 residues. The germline V gene encodes CDR1 SGHDT and CDR2 YYEEEE. V lost 5 bases, J lost 1 base, and 6 bases lay in between. The CDR3 DNA follows: TGTGCCAGCAGACTCGAGAACACTGAAGCTTTCTTT. It encodes CASRLENTEAFF. Combining the CDR3 with reference TRBV5-6 and TRBJ1-1 gives the whole variable domain DAGVTQSPTHLIKTRGQQVTLRCSPKSGHDTVSWYQQALGQGPQFIFQYYEEEERQRGNFPDRFSGHQFPNYSSELNVNALLLGDSALYLCASRLENTEAFFGQGTRLTVV.

The chain has TRBV18 and TRBJ1-5, with D maybe TRBD1 (6 bases). Germline CDR1 KGHSH, CDR2 LQKENI. This CDR3 comprises 14 residues. With 2 bases removed from V and 1 base from J, the gap between germline ends came to 6 bases. The CDR3 DNA reads as TGTGCCAGCTCACCAGGGACAAGCAATCAGCCCCAGCATTTT. Encoded protein: CASSPGTSNQPQHF.

This sequence joins TRBV9 and TRBJ1-1; no firm D call. The CDR3 consists of 15 residues. Germline values: CDR1 SGDLS, CDR2 YYNGEE. V was clipped by 0 bases and J by 0 bases, with 9 bases between them. Written as DNA, the CDR3 is TGTGCCAGCAGCGTAGAGCCGGGAATGAACACTGAAGCTTTCTTT. Protein sequence: CASSVEPGMNTEAFF.

The J gene is TRBJ2-1, the V gene TRBV7-9; 10 bases are a match to TRBD2. With 1 base clipped from V and 5 bases from J, the junction kept 2 bases outside the gene matches. The CDR3 contains 15 residues. In germline, CDR1 is SEHNR, CDR2 FQNEAQ (reference sequence). DNA of the CDR3: TGTGCCAGCAGCTTAGGGACTAGCGGACACAATGAGCAGTTCTTC. Translating gives CASSLGTSGHNEQFF.

This chain links TRBV27 with TRBJ2-3, with D perhaps TRBD2 (7 bases). CDR1 is MNHEY, CDR2 SMNVEV, per germline (reference sequence). Deletions cut 6 bases from V and 6 bases from J, with 19 bases between. The CDR3 length is 15 residues. The CDR3, as DNA: TGTGCCAGCAGCCTAGAGGGCAGGGGAGGGGATACGCAGTATTTT. It encodes CASSLEGRGGDTQYF.

A remark on this clone: Other DNA sequences within the sample encode an identical CDR3. The chain joins TRBV7-2 to TRBJ1-4, with D possibly being TRBD1 (5 bases). V was pared by 5 bases and J by 0 bases, with 10 bases between. Germline CDR1 is SGHTA and CDR2 is FQGNSA. The CDR3 is 15 amino acids. CDR3 in amino acids: CASSLTGPTNEKLFF. The CDR3 nucleotides are TGTGCCAGCAGCCTCACAGGCCCAACTAATGAAAAACTGTTTTTT.

V and J are TRBV5-1 and TRBJ2-7; 8 bases align to TRBD1. CDR3 length: 14 residues. The germline CDR1 and CDR2 sequences are SGHRS and YFSETQ. With 10 bases clipped from V and 4 bases from J, the junction kept 13 bases outside the gene matches. CDR3 coding DNA: TGCGCCCGAAATCGACGCAGGGGGCGATACGAGCAGTACTTC. Translation gives CARNRRRGRYEQYF.

To note about this clone: The sample carries other DNA sequences with the same CDR3. The gene calls are TRBV9 and TRBJ1-1; D may be TRBD1 (5 bases). Germline loops: CDR1 SGDLS, CDR2 YYNGEE. The CDR3 length is 13 residues. V dropped 2 bases and J dropped 5 bases, with 10 bases sitting between them. DNA of the CDR3: TGTGCCAGCAGCGTCGGGGGTTATACTGAAGCTTTCTTT. It yields the protein CASSVGGYTEAFF.

The chain is built from TRBV19 and TRBJ1-6; 9 bases fit TRBD1. The CDR3 runs 15 residues. V dropped 5 bases and J dropped 10; count of bases not matched to a gene: 9. In germline, CDR1 is LNHDA, CDR2 SQIVND (reference sequence). The CDR3 DNA sequence: TGTGCCAGTAGTGCGAACAGGGGGCGCGAATCACCCCTCCACTTT. This gives the protein CASSANRGRESPLHF.

This chain uses TRBV29-1 with TRBJ1-4; 7 bases are a match to TRBD1. Germline loops: CDR1 SQVTM, CDR2 ANQGSEA. V dropped 5 bases and J dropped 8; count of bases not matched to a gene: 8. The CDR3 has 13 amino acids. The CDR3: CSVTGVRGEKLFF. CDR3 sequence (DNA): TGCAGCGTTACAGGGGTTAGAGGAGAAAAACTGTTTTTT.

The V and J genes are TRBV11-2 and TRBJ2-7; D is perhaps TRBD2 (5 bases). Germline V gene data show CDR1 as SGHAT and CDR2 as FQNNGV. The CDR3 has 15 amino acids. Trimming stripped 5 bases from V and 2 bases from J, with 16 bases between. The DNA of the CDR3 is TGTGCCAGCAGCCCCACGGCGGGTAGTCCCTACGAGCAGTACTTC. This encodes CASSPTAGSPYEQYF. The variable domain in full, completed from reference TRBV11-2 and TRBJ2-7, reads EAGVAQSPRYKIIEKRQSVAFWCNPISGHATLYWYQQILGQGPKLLIQFQNNGVVDDSQLPKDRFSAERLKGVDSTLKIQPAKLEDSAVYLCASSPTAGSPYEQYFGPGTRLTVT.

This sequence joins TRBV19 and TRBJ2-3; 9 bases agree with TRBD2. Looked up from germline, CDR1 is LNHDA and CDR2 is SQIVND (reference sequence). V was pared by 1 base and J by 5 bases, with 7 bases of the junction left unmatched. The CDR3 runs 16 residues. CDR3 amino acids: CASSIGGGGRGDTQYF. Written as DNA, the CDR3 is TGTGCCAGTAGTATAGGCGGGGGGGGTAGAGGAGATACGCAGTATTTT.